Listed below are T cell receptor beta chains from one sample, sequenced in a study of Graves' ophthalmopathy and Graves' hyperthyroidism. TCRdb analysed the multiplex PCR reads with MiXCR anew, one entry per CDR3 protein. The profile shows 300,000 to 500,000 distinct CDR3 sequences, over 15% of them singletons. Sequenced input: peripheral blood. The receptors come from a woman younger than 30 with stable Graves' hyperthyroidism. Each CDR3 is given with its conserved first and last residue. D genes are given only for firm matches. Clone size is not always given. Where it is, it says once, few, many or a class for expanded clones.

j_gene	abundance	d_gene	v_gene	CDR3nt	CDR3aa
TRBJ2-5	NA	TRBD2	TRBV7-2	TGTGCCAGCAGCTTGGGACTAGCGGGGGGCTCCCAAAGCGGATTC	CASSLGLAGGSQSGF
TRBJ2-5	many	TRBD1	TRBV12-3/TRBV12-4	TGTGCCAGCAGGCGAGGACAGGAAGAGACCCAGTACTTC	CASRRGQEETQYF
TRBJ1-2	few	NA	TRBV13	TGTGCCAGCAGCCCCTCGGGGTACAACTATGGCTACACCTTC	CASSPSGYNYGYTF
TRBJ2-5	many	TRBD1	TRBV19	TGTGCCAGTACCTCCTCCCGGGACAGGGGGACGACCCAGTACTTC	CASTSSRDRGTTQYF
TRBJ2-5	many	NA	TRBV2	TGTGCCAGCAGTCCAAATAGGGAGACCCAGTACTTC	CASSPNRETQYF
TRBJ2-2	few	TRBD1	TRBV9	TGTGCCAGCAGCGTAGTCCCGACAGGGTCCGGGGAGCTGTTTTTT	CASSVVPTGSGELFF
TRBJ1-1	NA	NA	TRBV4-1	TGCGCCAGCAGCCAAAGCGGTGTACAGGGCGCCACTGAAGCTTTCTTT	CASSQSGVQGATEAFF
TRBJ2-5	many	TRBD2	TRBV29-1	TGCAGCGTTGGGGGGACTAGCTTCCCCCCCCAAGAGACCCAGTACTTC	CSVGGTSFPPQETQYF
TRBJ1-2	few	NA	TRBV3-1	TGTGCCAGCAGCCAGGGGTATGATAACTATGGCTACACCTTC	CASSQGYDNYGYTF
TRBJ1-1	few	TRBD1	TRBV5-1	TGCGCCAGCGGTACAGGGGTACAAACTGAAGCTTTCTTT	CASGTGVQTEAFF
TRBJ2-4	many	NA	TRBV2	TGTGCCAGCAGTGAATTCCGGGAAACCAAAAACATTCAGTACTTC	CASSEFRETKNIQYF
TRBJ2-5	many	NA	TRBV20-1	TGCAGTGCTAAAGATGGGCGGAGGGACCGCCAAGAGACCCAGTACTTC	CSAKDGRRDRQETQYF
TRBJ1-5	many	TRBD1	TRBV19	TGTGCCAGTAGTATAAATCCAGGGGGGGTATCTCAGCCCCAGCATTTT	CASSINPGGVSQPQHF
TRBJ1-2	many	TRBD1	TRBV28	TGTGCCAGCAGTCCAGGGGGCGCTCGGTATGGCTACACCTTC	CASSPGGARYGYTF
TRBJ1-3	NA	NA	TRBV18	TGTGCCAGCTCACCATCCGAGGACACCGTGAGCCGAGACACCATATATTTT	CASSPSEDTVSRDTIYF
TRBJ2-5	many	TRBD2	TRBV6-1	TGTGCCAGCTCTTGGGGGGGGGGTGAGACCCAGTACTTC	CASSWGGGETQYF
TRBJ2-3	few	NA	TRBV24-1	TGTGCCACCAGTGAGCGAAACCTCCCAGATACGCAGTATTTT	CATSERNLPDTQYF
TRBJ1-3	few	NA	TRBV9	TGTGCCAGCGGACACTACTCTGGAAACACCATATATTTT	CASGHYSGNTIYF
TRBJ1-2	many	NA	TRBV6-1	TGTGCCAGCAGCCCGGTAAGGGCAGGCTATGGCTACACCTTC	CASSPVRAGYGYTF
TRBJ1-1	many	TRBD1	TRBV4-1	TGCGCCAGCAGCCCTCCGTCCAGGGGGCTCGGCACTGAAGCTTTCTTT	CASSPPSRGLGTEAFF
TRBJ1-2	few	NA	TRBV4-2	TGTGCCAGCAGCCAAGATTTAAGGATTGGCTACACCTTC	CASSQDLRIGYTF
TRBJ1-5	many	NA	TRBV6-1	TGTGCCAGCAGTGAAGATGGGGATCAGCCCCAGCATTTT	CASSEDGDQPQHF
TRBJ2-2	many	TRBD1	TRBV6-1	TGTGCCAGCAGTGATGGGACAGGGAACACCGGGGAGCTGTTTTTT	CASSDGTGNTGELFF
TRBJ1-1	few	NA	TRBV7-9	TGTGCCAGCAGCTTAGACCTGCGGGGTTTGAAAGCTTTCTTT	CASSLDLRGLKAFF
TRBJ1-6	many	NA	TRBV6-5	TGTGCCAGCAGTTACTCGCACAGACTGAATTCACCCCTCCACTTT	CASSYSHRLNSPLHF
TRBJ1-1	many	NA	TRBV7-2	TGTGCCAGCAGCTTATCCCAGGGGAGCACTGAAGCTTTCTTT	CASSLSQGSTEAFF